This T cell receptor (beta chain) was captured by sequencing in a study of cytomegalovirus exposure and HLA in healthy donors. PCR employed 60 Vbeta and 13 Jbeta primers. The protocol was immunoSEQ multiplex PCR, while the TCRdb copy is restricted to in-frame clones and leaves out a portion. The sample holds about 170,000 clones, approximately 78% seen once. Germline V lookup: CDR1 LGHNA, CDR2 YSLEER. This CDR3 region has 15 residues. The ends were cut back, 1 base at V and 0 bases at J, with 9 bases in the middle. This TCR derives from a woman between 18 and 29 years old in good health and CMV-seronegative. The specimen was PBMCs. The rearrangement joins TRBV4-3 to TRBJ1-2, with D hard to call. The CDR3 DNA is TGCGCCAGCAGCCAAGTGCTCAGTTCTAACTATGGCTACACCTTC. Translated, it gives CASSQVLSSNYGYTF.